The 19 T cell receptor beta chains presented below share a single source sample, sequenced in a study of graft-versus-host responses after intestinal transplantation. Sequenced by immunoSEQ multiplex PCR; TCRdb stores in-frame clones only, minus some. The repertoire holds nearly 45,000 clones, over 75% seen once, with approximately 4.7% in the top ten. The sequencing here drew on PBMCs, taken 524 days after transplant. The receptors were sampled from a human patient who received an intestinal transplant, so some T cells may come from the graft donor.

The V and J genes are TRBV9 and TRBJ2-1; D is uncertain. This CDR3 is built from 16 residues. With 0 bases removed from V and 0 bases from J, the gap between germline ends came to 10 bases. Germline lookup yields CDR1 SGDLS and CDR2 YYNGEE. CDR3 in DNA: TGTGCCAGCAGCGTAGTCGGAGCCAGCTCCTACAATGAGCAGTTCTTC. Amino acids: CASSVVGASSYNEQFF.

The J gene is TRBJ1-1, the V gene TRBV6-6; D not certain. The CDR3 has 11 residues. The V gene's germline CDR1 is MNHNY and CDR2 SVGAGI (reference sequence). V was clipped by 7 bases and J by 6 bases, with 9 bases between them. Here the CDR3 DNA reads TGTGCCAGCAATCCATCCCCTGAAGCTTTCTTT. It codes for CASNPSPEAFF.

The rearrangement uses TRBV21-1 and TRBJ2-6; no check of the table's D call, TRBD1, against the DNA was made. TRBV21-1 is a pseudogene. The CDR3 consists of 18 residues. CDR3 bases: TGTGCCAGCACTACTGGTGGCAGGGGCCCCTCTGGGGCCAACGTCCTGACTTTC. Its translation: CASTTGGRGPSGANVLTF.

The table lists this clone with a count of one. The chain recombines TRBV4-1 with TRBJ2-1, with D possibly TRBD2 on 6 matching bases. Germline CDR1 and CDR2: MGHRA and YSYEKL. This CDR3 is built from 14 residues. Trimming took off 4 bases at V and 6 bases at J, with 13 bases between the two ends. Written as DNA, the CDR3 is TGCGCCAGCAGCCGCCCTTATAGCGGCAATGAGCAGTTCTTC. It translates to CASSRPYSGNEQFF.

This chain uses TRBV30 with TRBJ2-1; TRBD2 agrees at 9 bases. The CDR3 extends over 14 amino acids. Germline V CDR1 and CDR2: GTSNPN, SVGIG (reference sequence). The V segment lost 4 bases and the J segment 7 bases; nucleotides outside the gene matches: 8. CDR3 nucleotides: TGTGCCTGGACCGATAGCGGGAGAGGTAATGAGCAGTTCTTC. As protein: CAWTDSGRGNEQFF.

The chain couples TRBV7-8 to TRBJ2-7; D not resolved. CDR3 length: 14 residues. Germline V gives CDR1 SGHVS, CDR2 FQNEAQ. The ends were cut back, 1 base at V and 1 base at J, with 8 bases in the middle. In DNA, the CDR3 is TGTGCCAGCAGCTTAGATTCCCTTTCCTACGAGCAGTACTTC. This sequence encodes CASSLDSLSYEQYF.

This clone was counted once. The chain couples TRBV18 to TRBJ2-1; either TRBD1 or TRBD2 may fit D (6 bases each). Between the trimmed V and J ends, which lost 1 base and 6 bases, there was a span of 13 bases. The germline gives CDR1 KGHSH, CDR2 LQKENI. The CDR3 is 15 residues long. In nucleotides, the CDR3 is TGTGCCAGCTCACCACACCTAGGGGGACTCAATGAGCAGTTCTTC. It encodes CASSPHLGGLNEQFF. Supplemented by reference TRBV18 and TRBJ2-1, the full variable domain reads NAGVMQNPRHLVRRRGQEARLRCSPMKGHSHVYWYRQLPEEGLKFMVYLQKENIIDESGMPKERFSAEFPKEGPSILRIQQVVRGDSAAYFCASSPHLGGLNEQFFGPGTRLTVL.

The chain employs TRBV7-2 and TRBJ1-3, with TRBD1 matching 9 bases. Trimming took 5 bases from V and 2 from J; bases not matched to a gene: 4. Germline V gives CDR1 SGHTA, CDR2 FQGNSA. The CDR3 extends over 15 amino acids. The CDR3 is CASSPRTGAGNTIYF. CDR3 coding DNA: TGTGCCAGCAGCCCCCGGACAGGGGCTGGAAACACCATATATTTT.

This chain uses TRBV9 with TRBJ1-1; perhaps TRBD1 as D (5 bases). Trimming stripped 0 bases from V and 5 bases from J, with 17 bases between. CDR3 length: 16 residues. Germline values: CDR1 SGDLS, CDR2 YYNGEE. The CDR3 DNA follows: TGTGCCAGCAGCGTAGACCCCCCCGGGACGGTTACTGAAGCTTTCTTT. This gives the protein CASSVDPPGTVTEAFF.

This chain uses TRBV28 with TRBJ2-1; D is unclear. V dropped 1 base and J dropped 4 bases, with 17 bases sitting between them. CDR1 is MDHEN and CDR2 is SYDVKM in the germline V gene. The CDR3 loop spans 17 amino acids. DNA for the CDR3: TGTGCCAGCAGTTTATTCGAGGCCCCTCGCGCGTACAATGAGCAGTTCTTC. It yields the protein CASSLFEAPRAYNEQFF.

This clone was seen a handful of times. The J gene is TRBJ1-1, the V gene TRBV7-3, with D perhaps matching TRBD1 (5 bases). This CDR3 is built from 13 residues. Trimming shortened V by 3 bases and J by 4 bases, and 9 bases separated the two germline ends. Germline V gene lookup returns CDR1 SGHTA and CDR2 FQGTGA. CDR3: CASSLGTGTEAFF. The CDR3 nucleotides are TGTGCCAGCAGCTTGGGGACGGGCACTGAAGCTTTCTTT. Combining the CDR3 with reference TRBV7-3 and TRBJ1-1 gives the whole variable domain GAGVSQTPSNKVTEKGKYVELRCDPISGHTALYWYRQSLGQGPEFLIYFQGTGAADDSGLPNDRFFAVRPEGSVSTLKIQRTERGDSAVYLCASSLGTGTEAFFGQGTRLTVV.

The rearrangement joins TRBV5-1 to TRBJ1-1; tentative D call: TRBD1 (6 bases). The V end was cut by 0 bases, the J end by 0 bases, with 12 bases between. CDR3 length: 16 amino acids. Looked up from germline, CDR1 is SGHRS and CDR2 is YFSETQ. CDR3 sequence: CASSLGQARMNTEAFF. CDR3 DNA: TGCGCCAGCAGCTTGGGACAGGCGAGAATGAACACTGAAGCTTTCTTT.

The rearrangement joins TRBV19 to TRBJ2-2; 7 bases line up with TRBD1. This CDR3 contains 15 residues. CDR1 is LNHDA and CDR2 is SQIVND in the germline V gene (reference sequence). V trimming: 5 bases; J trimming: 1 base; junction bases outside the gene matches: 4. The CDR3 DNA reads TGTGCCAGTAGTCCTAGGACAGGGAACACCGGGGAGCTGTTTTTT. Protein sequence: CASSPRTGNTGELFF.

J is TRBJ2-1 and V is TRBV20-1, with 8 bases aligning to TRBD2. Trimming at V came to 3 bases and at J to 10 bases, leaving 2 bases not matched to a gene. This CDR3 has 11 residues. CDR1 is DFQATT and CDR2 is SNEGSKA in the germline V gene (reference sequence). The CDR3 DNA sequence: TGCAGTGCTAGGTGGACTAGCGAGCAGTTCTTC. This codes for CSARWTSEQFF.

This chain connects TRBV27 to TRBJ2-1, with D perhaps TRBD1 (6 bases). V was pared by 6 bases and J by 7 bases, with 19 bases between. This CDR3 has 15 amino acids. CDR1 is MNHEY and CDR2 is SMNVEV in the germline V gene (reference sequence). The chain's CDR3 is CASRHYKGGWNEQFF. The CDR3 nucleotides are TGTGCCAGCAGACATTACAAAGGGGGATGGAATGAGCAGTTCTTC.

This chain connects TRBV25-1 to TRBJ1-4, with 7 bases that match TRBD1. The V and J ends lost 4 bases and 8 bases, in that order; junction bases with no gene match: 10. Looked up from germline, CDR1 is MGHDK and CDR2 is SYGVNS. This CDR3 comprises 15 residues. CDR3 region: CASSALTGKNEKLFF. The CDR3, as DNA: TGTGCCAGCAGTGCTTTGACAGGGAAGAACGAAAAACTGTTTTTT.

The chain has TRBV7-8 and TRBJ2-7, with TRBD2 matching over 9 bases. This CDR3 comprises 15 residues. Unmatched junction bases numbered 9, after V lost 5 bases and J lost 4 bases. The germline V gene has CDR1 SGHVS and CDR2 FQNEAQ. The CDR3 DNA reads as TGTGCCAGCAGCCAAGAGGGGACTAGCTTATACGAGCAGTACTTC. Residues: CASSQEGTSLYEQYF.

This clone was seen only once. The gene calls are TRBV7-9 and TRBJ2-1; possible D gene TRBD2, 5 bases. Per the germline V gene, CDR1 is SEHNR and CDR2 is FQNEAQ (reference sequence). V gave up 0 bases and J gave up 3 bases, with 9 bases separating them. The CDR3 spans 15 residues. This chain's CDR3 is CASSLAAGYYNEQFF. The CDR3 DNA reads as TGTGCCAGCAGCTTAGCGGCGGGCTACTACAATGAGCAGTTCTTC.

The chain uses TRBV2 and TRBJ2-4, with 8 bases matching TRBD1. V trimming: 2 bases; J trimming: 5 bases; junction bases outside the gene matches: 5. CDR1 is SNHLY and CDR2 is FYNNEI in the germline V gene. This CDR3 is 15 amino acids long. The chain's CDR3 is CASSEIWTGQNIQYF. CDR3 coding DNA: TGTGCCAGCAGTGAAATATGGACAGGGCAAAACATTCAGTACTTC. Based on the CDR3 plus reference TRBV2 and TRBJ2-4, the full variable domain is EPEVTQTPSHQVTQMGQEVILRCVPISNHLYFYWYRQILGQKVEFLVSFYNNEISEKSEIFDDQFSVERPDGSNFTLKIRSTKLEDSAMYFCASSEIWTGQNIQYFGAGTRLSVL.